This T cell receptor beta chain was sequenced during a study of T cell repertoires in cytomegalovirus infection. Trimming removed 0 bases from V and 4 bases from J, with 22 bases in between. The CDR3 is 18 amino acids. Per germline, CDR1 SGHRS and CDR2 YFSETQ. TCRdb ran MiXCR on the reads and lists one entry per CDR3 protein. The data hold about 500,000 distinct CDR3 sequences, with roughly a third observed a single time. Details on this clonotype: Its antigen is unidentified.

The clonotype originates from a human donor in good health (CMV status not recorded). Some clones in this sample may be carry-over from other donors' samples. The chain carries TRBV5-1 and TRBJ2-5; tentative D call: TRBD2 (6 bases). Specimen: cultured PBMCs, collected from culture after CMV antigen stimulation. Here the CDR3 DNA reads TGCGCCAGCAGCTTGGGGGCCCCGGGGAACGACGGGGGAGAGACCCAGTACTTC. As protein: CASSLGAPGNDGGETQYF.